This T cell receptor beta chain emerged from a study of blood T cell repertoires in COVID-19. Background on the study: COVID-19 samples collected from the United States, Italy and Spain covered acute and convalescent phases.

This CDR3 is built from 16 residues. Trimming took 3 bases from V and 1 from J, leaving 13 bases between them. Germline CDR1 is SGHVS and CDR2 is FQNEAQ. Clones were sequenced by immunoSEQ multiplex PCR, and TCRdb holds only the in-frame ones, with some missing. In the table there are 100,000 or so clones, 75% to 95% of which are singletons. The rearrangement joins TRBV7-8 to TRBJ1-3, with D uncertain. This clonotype originated in a man between 18 and 29 years old with acute or convalescent COVID-19. The sequencing input was peripheral blood. The CDR3 sequence is CASSFSLSASGNTIYF. For the CDR3, the DNA is TGTGCCAGCAGCTTTTCCCTAAGCGCATCTGGAAACACCATATATTTT. Full variable domain (rest looked up from reference TRBV7-8 and TRBJ1-3): GAGVSQSPRYKVAKRGQDVALRCDPISGHVSLFWYQQALGQGPEFLTYFQNEAQLDKSGLPSDRFFAERPEGSVSTLKIQRTQQEDSAVYLCASSFSLSASGNTIYFGEGSWLTVV.